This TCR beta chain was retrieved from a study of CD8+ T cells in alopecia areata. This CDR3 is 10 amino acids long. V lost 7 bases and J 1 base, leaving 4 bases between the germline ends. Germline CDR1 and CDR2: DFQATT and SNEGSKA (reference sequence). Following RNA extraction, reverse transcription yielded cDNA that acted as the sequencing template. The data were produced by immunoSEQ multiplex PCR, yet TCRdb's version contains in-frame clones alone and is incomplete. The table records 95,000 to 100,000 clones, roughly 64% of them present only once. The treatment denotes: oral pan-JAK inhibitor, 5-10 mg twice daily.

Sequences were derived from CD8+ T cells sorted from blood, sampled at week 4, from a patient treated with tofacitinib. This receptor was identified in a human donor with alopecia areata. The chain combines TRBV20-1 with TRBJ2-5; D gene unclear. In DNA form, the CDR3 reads TGCAGTGGGGGCCAAGAGACCCAGTACTTC. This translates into CSGGQETQYF.